The table lists the clone carrying this T cell receptor (beta chain) with many counts. The data stem from a study of CD8 T cells in ankylosing spondylitis. The germline V gene encodes CDR1 MNHEY and CDR2 SMNVEV (reference sequence). Trimming took 8 bases from V and 2 from J, leaving 18 bases between them. The CDR3 has 15 residues. TCRdb redid the calling of the 5' RACE reads with MiXCR, one entry per CDR3 protein. The sample shows roughly 160,000 distinct CDR3 sequences, 9.5% to 13% of them seen only once. This chain connects TRBV27 to TRBJ1-2, with D possibly TRBD1 on 5 matching bases. Sequencing was carried out using blood, either unsorted or a sorted T cell fraction (not recorded which). This sequence originates from a male donor with ankylosing spondylitis or in good health (not recorded which). CDR3 nucleotides: TGTGCCAGCGGGATCTCAGGGAAGGCGAACTATGGCTACACCTTC. Residues: CASGISGKANYGYTF.